These 8 T cell receptor beta chains originate from one sample sequenced in a study of CD4+ T cells in melanoma. Here immunoSEQ multiplex PCR was the method, and the copy in TCRdb shows in-frame clones only, minus some. The sample records 140,000 or so clones, around 90% being singletons. The receptors here all came from a human donor with melanoma.

The V call is TRBV29-1, the J call TRBJ2-1; 8 bases line up with TRBD2. This CDR3 spans 15 amino acids. Per the germline V gene, CDR1 is SQVTM and CDR2 is ANQGSEA. Unmatched junction bases numbered 13, after V lost 7 bases and J lost 5 bases. Here the CDR3 DNA reads TGCAGCGGGAGGGCCGGGACTAGAGGAGACAATGAGCAGTTCTTC. Its protein is CSGRAGTRGDNEQFF.

The chain joins TRBV12-1 to TRBJ2-7. TRBV12-1 corresponds to a pseudogene. The CDR3 has 16 residues. In nucleotides, the CDR3 is TGTGCCAGCACCAAACGGACCGGGACCTGCTCCTACGAGCAGTACTTC. It is translated as CASTKRTGTCSYEQYF.

The chain is built from TRBV19 and TRBJ1-5; maybe TRBD1 (5 bases). Germline V lookup: CDR1 LNHDA, CDR2 SQIVND (reference sequence). The CDR3 contains 14 residues. Trimming took off 7 bases at V and 5 bases at J, with 15 bases between the two ends. This chain's CDR3 is CASNFPGSHQPQHF. Written as DNA, the CDR3 is TGTGCCAGTAATTTCCCAGGGTCCCATCAGCCCCAGCATTTT.

The chain recombines TRBV2 with TRBJ2-3, with TRBD2 identical over 10 bases. J lost 1 base, V lost 6 bases, and 7 bases had no gene match. This CDR3 is built from 16 residues. Germline V CDR1 and CDR2: SNHLY, FYNNEI. The CDR3 sequence is CASREALAGGTDTQYF. CDR3 DNA: TGTGCCAGCAGGGAGGCTCTAGCGGGGGGCACAGATACGCAGTATTTT.

This chain joins TRBV5-1 and TRBJ2-7, with 7 nucleotides matching TRBD1. This CDR3 has 15 residues. With 2 bases clipped from V and 7 bases from J, the junction kept 12 bases outside the gene matches. The germline V gene encodes CDR1 SGHRS and CDR2 YFSETQ. This chain's CDR3 is CASSLIGQEAGEQYF. The CDR3 bases are TGCGCCAGCAGCTTAATCGGACAGGAGGCCGGAGAGCAGTACTTC. Variable domain in full (rest from reference TRBV5-1 and TRBJ2-7): KAGVTQTPRYLIKTRGQQVTLSCSPISGHRSVSWYQQTPGQGLQFLFEYFSETQRNKGNFPGRFSGRQFSNSRSEMNVSTLELGDSALYLCASSLIGQEAGEQYFGPGTRLTVT.

Comment on this clone: One end of the junction fails to match germline, which may point to a read error. The J gene is TRBJ1-2, the V gene TRBV2; D not certain. Germline V gene data show CDR1 as SNHLY and CDR2 as FYNNEI. This CDR3 has 14 amino acids. The CDR3 DNA follows: TGTGCCAGCAAGACCACAGCCCCGAGCCTACAAATGATCTTC. Protein sequence: CASKTTAPSLQMIF.

This sequence joins TRBV2 and TRBJ2-5, with D possibly matching TRBD2 (6 bases). CDR1 is SNHLY and CDR2 is FYNNEI in the germline V gene. The CDR3 is made up of 14 amino acids. V was trimmed by 8 bases and J by 4 bases, leaving 17 bases between them. CDR3 protein: CASDSGRRGETQYF. In DNA, the CDR3 is TGTGCCAGCGATTCGGGGAGGAGAGGAGAGACCCAGTACTTC.

This chain joins TRBV5-4 and TRBJ2-2; D is possibly TRBD2 (5 bases). Trimming left V 2 bases short and J 3 bases short, with 14 bases between. Germline V gene lookup returns CDR1 SGHNT and CDR2 YYREEE (reference sequence). CDR3 length: 16 amino acids. The CDR3, as DNA: TGTGCCAGCAGCTTACGCGGGCGGGCCGACACCGGGGAGCTGTTTTTT. As protein: CASSLRGRADTGELFF.